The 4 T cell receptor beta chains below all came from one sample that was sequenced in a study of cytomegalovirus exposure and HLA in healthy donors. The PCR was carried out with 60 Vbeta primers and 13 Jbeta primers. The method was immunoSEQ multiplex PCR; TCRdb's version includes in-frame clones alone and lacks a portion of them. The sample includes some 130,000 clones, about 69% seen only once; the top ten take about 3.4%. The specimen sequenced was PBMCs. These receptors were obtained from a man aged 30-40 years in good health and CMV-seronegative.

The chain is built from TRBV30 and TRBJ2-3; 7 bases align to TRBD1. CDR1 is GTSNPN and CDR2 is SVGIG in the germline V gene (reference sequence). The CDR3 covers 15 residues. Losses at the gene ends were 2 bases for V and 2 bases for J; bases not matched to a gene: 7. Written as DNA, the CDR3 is TGTGCCTGGAGTCGCCGCGAGGGGGCCACAGATACGCAGTATTTT. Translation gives CAWSRREGATDTQYF. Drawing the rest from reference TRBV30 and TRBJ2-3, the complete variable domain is SQTIHQWPATLVQPVGSPLSLECTVEGTSNPNLYWYRQAAGRGLQLLFYSVGIGQISSEVPQNLSASRPQDRQFILSSKKLLLSDSGFYLCAWSRREGATDTQYFGPGTRLTVL.

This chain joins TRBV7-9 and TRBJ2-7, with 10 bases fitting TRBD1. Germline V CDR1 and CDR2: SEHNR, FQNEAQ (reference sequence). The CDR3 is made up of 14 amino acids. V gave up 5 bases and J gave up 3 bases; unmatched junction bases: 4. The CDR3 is CASSRDRGFYEQYF. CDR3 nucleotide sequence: TGTGCCAGCAGCCGGGACAGGGGTTTCTACGAGCAGTACTTC. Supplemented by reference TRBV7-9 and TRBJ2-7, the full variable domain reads DTGVSQNPRHKITKRGQNVTFRCDPISEHNRLYWYRQTLGQGPEFLTYFQNEAQLEKSRLLSDRFSAERPKGSFSTLEIQRTEQGDSAMYLCASSRDRGFYEQYFGPGTRLTVT.

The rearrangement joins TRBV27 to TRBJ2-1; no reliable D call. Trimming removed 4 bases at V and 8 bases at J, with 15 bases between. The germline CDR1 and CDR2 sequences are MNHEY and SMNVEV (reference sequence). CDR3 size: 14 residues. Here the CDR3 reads CASSSSMSGDEQFF. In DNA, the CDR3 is TGTGCCAGCAGTTCCTCCATGAGTGGAGATGAGCAGTTCTTC.

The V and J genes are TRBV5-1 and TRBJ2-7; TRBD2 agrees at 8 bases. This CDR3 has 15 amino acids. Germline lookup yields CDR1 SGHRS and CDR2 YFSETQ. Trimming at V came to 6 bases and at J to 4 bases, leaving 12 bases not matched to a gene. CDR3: CASTSGTRLFYEQYF. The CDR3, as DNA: TGCGCCAGCACCTCTGGGACTAGGTTATTTTACGAGCAGTACTTC.